What follows are 22 T cell receptor beta chains derived from one specimen sequenced in a study of control samples from healthy donors and cancer patients. Assay used: immunoSEQ multiplex PCR; TCRdb lists only in-frame clones, some missing. The sample holds about 180,000 clones, 90% seen once. Material for sequencing was blood. The receptor set was obtained from a woman between 50 and 59 years old in good health.

This clone was observed once. The chain combines TRBV9 with TRBJ1-5; D is ambiguous. This CDR3 is 16 amino acids long. The V gene's germline CDR1 is SGDLS and CDR2 YYNGEE. V was clipped by 3 bases and J by 0 bases, with 13 bases between them. The CDR3 DNA reads TGTGCCAGCAGCGACGGACGGCGATATAGCAATCAGCCCCAGCATTTT. It translates to CASSDGRRYSNQPQHF.

The chain employs TRBV2 and TRBJ1-5, with D possibly TRBD1 on 6 matching bases. There are 14 residues in the CDR3. CDR1 SNHLY and CDR2 FYNNEI come from the germline V gene. Trimming shortened V by 6 bases and J by 4 bases, and 13 bases separated the two germline ends. Written as DNA, the CDR3 is TGTGCCAGCAGGTACCGGGACACTAATCAGCCCCAGCATTTT. Encoded protein: CASRYRDTNQPQHF.

The J gene is TRBJ2-1, the V gene TRBV12-3 or TRBV12-4, with D perhaps TRBD1 (5 bases). The ends were cut back, 5 bases at V and 4 bases at J, with 9 bases in the middle. The CDR3 contains 13 residues. CDR3 residues: CASSRNRYNEQFF. In DNA, the CDR3 is TGTGCCAGCAGTAGAAACAGGTACAATGAGCAGTTCTTC.

The chain joins TRBV5-1 to TRBJ1-1, with a weak D call TRBD1 (6 bases). Germline V CDR1 and CDR2: SGHRS, YFSETQ. V lost 7 bases, J lost 1 base, and 11 bases lay in between. The CDR3 totals 13 residues. The CDR3 nucleotides read TGCGCCAGCGCCCGACAGGCGAACACTGAAGCTTTCTTT. Encoded protein: CASARQANTEAFF.

The chain has TRBV3-1 (or the pseudogene TRBV3-2) and TRBJ2-5; tentative D call: TRBD2 (6 bases). This CDR3 has 14 residues. CDR1 LGHDT and CDR2 YNNKEL come from the germline V gene (reference sequence). Trimming took 5 bases from V and 5 from J, leaving 15 bases between them. DNA for the CDR3: TGTGCCAGCAGCTACAGCGGGTTCTTGGAGACCCAGTACTTC. Its protein product is CASSYSGFLETQYF.

This chain joins TRBV28 and TRBJ1-5, with 7 nucleotides matching TRBD1. CDR1 is MDHEN, CDR2 SYDVKM, per germline. Trimming cost V 2 bases and J 7 bases; bases outside gene matches: 11. This CDR3 has 16 amino acids. The CDR3 region has the DNA TGTGCCAGCAGTTTAGGTGGACAGGTACGGGGACAGCCCCAGCATTTT. It is translated as CASSLGGQVRGQPQHF.

The chain is built from TRBV19 and TRBJ1-5; TRBD1 agrees at 10 bases. With 6 bases clipped from V and 6 bases from J, the junction kept 5 bases outside the gene matches. Germline assignment: CDR1 LNHDA and CDR2 SQIVND (reference sequence). The CDR3 runs to 14 residues. CDR3 loop: CASSPTGGVQPQHF. In DNA form, the CDR3 reads TGTGCCAGTAGCCCGACAGGGGGCGTTCAGCCCCAGCATTTT.

This rearrangement joins TRBV20-1 to TRBJ2-1; the D is unclear. CDR1 DFQATT and CDR2 SNEGSKA come from the germline V gene (reference sequence). The CDR3 consists of 11 residues. With 8 bases removed from V and 7 bases from J, the gap between germline ends came to 12 bases. CDR3: CSNGRKNEQFF. For the CDR3, the DNA is TGCAGTAACGGACGGAAGAATGAGCAGTTCTTC.

This clone has just one count. Here the CDR3 DNA reads TGTGCCAGCAAGCGCCAGGGGACTAGCGGGAGGACGGGAGATACGCAGTATTTT. Translation gives CASKRQGTSGRTGDTQYF. This chain uses TRBV5-4 with TRBJ2-3; 15 bases are shared with TRBD2. The CDR3 sequence is 18 residues long. The V and J ends lost 6 bases and 5 bases, in that order; junction bases with no gene match: 13. The germline V gene encodes CDR1 SGHNT and CDR2 YYREEE (reference sequence).

DNA for the CDR3: TGTGCCAGTAGTATAGATCGGCTTTTGAGGGGCGAGAACTATGGCTACACCTTC. Translation: CASSIDRLLRGENYGYTF. V is TRBV19 and J is TRBJ1-2, with D possibly matching TRBD1 (5 bases). This CDR3 is 18 amino acids long. Trimming cost V 0 bases and J 2 bases, with 19 bases left between them. Germline CDR1 reads LNHDA; CDR2 reads SQIVND (reference sequence).

V usage is TRBV2 and J usage is TRBJ1-1; maybe TRBD1 (6 bases). Germline lookup yields CDR1 SNHLY and CDR2 FYNNEI. Trimming stripped 5 bases from V and 6 bases from J, with 10 bases between. The CDR3 has 12 amino acids. The CDR3 here is CASSRGTAEAFF. The CDR3 bases are TGTGCCAGCAGTAGGGGGACGGCTGAAGCTTTCTTT.

This chain connects TRBV18 to TRBJ2-1, with 7 positions matching TRBD2. The CDR3 is 18 amino acids. The germline gives CDR1 KGHSH, CDR2 LQKENI. The V gene end was trimmed by 0 bases and the J gene end by 4 bases; junction bases not matched to a gene: 12. The CDR3 here is CASSPPGGTASGYNEQFF. CDR3 sequence (DNA): TGTGCCAGCTCACCACCTGGGGGGACGGCTAGCGGATACAATGAGCAGTTCTTC.

V usage is TRBV6-6 and J usage is TRBJ1-2; D is ambiguous. The CDR3 loop spans 15 amino acids. Trimming stripped 6 bases from V and 4 bases from J, with 18 bases between. Germline V gives CDR1 MNHNY, CDR2 SVGAGI (reference sequence). The CDR3 DNA is TGTGCCAGCAGACCCGAACCCGTTGGCCGCTATGGCTACACCTTC. This translates into CASRPEPVGRYGYTF.

The genes are TRBV4-3 and TRBJ2-3, with 10 bases that match TRBD2. Germline V CDR1 and CDR2: LGHNA, YSLEER. With 2 bases clipped from V and 5 bases from J, the junction kept 7 bases outside the gene matches. The CDR3 is made up of 16 amino acids. Here the CDR3 DNA reads TGCGCCAGCAGCCAACAACGAGCGGGGGGGCAAGATACGCAGTATTTT. It is translated as CASSQQRAGGQDTQYF.

The CDR3 bases are TGTGCCAGCAGTGAACGGTCCGGGGCCAATGAGCAGTTCTTC. Translated: CASSERSGANEQFF. V gene TRBV6-1 combines with J gene TRBJ2-1, with D perhaps TRBD1 or TRBD2 (5 bases each). With 2 bases removed from V and 6 bases from J, the gap between germline ends came to 11 bases. The germline CDR1 and CDR2 sequences are MNHNS and SASEGT. The CDR3 is made up of 14 amino acids.

The DNA for the CDR3 is TGTGCCAGCAGCCAAGATGAGGGGGGGAGCCAGCCCCAGCATTTT. The encoded protein is CASSQDEGGSQPQHF. J is TRBJ1-5 and V is TRBV4-2, with D possibly matching TRBD1 (6 bases). The CDR3 runs to 15 residues. V was cut by 0 bases and J by 7 bases, with 13 bases left in between. Looked up from germline, CDR1 is LGHNA and CDR2 is YNFKEQ.

V usage is TRBV6-2 or TRBV6-3 and J usage is TRBJ1-2, with a tentative D call TRBD1 (5 bases). CDR1 and CDR2 (germline): MNHEY, SVGEGT. V lost 2 bases and J lost 7, with 11 bases in between. The CDR3 loop spans 13 amino acids. The CDR3 region has the DNA TGTGCCAGCAGTTACGAGGCAGGGCTTGGCTACACCTTC. Protein product: CASSYEAGLGYTF.

The chain links TRBV9 to TRBJ1-4, with D perhaps matching TRBD1 (5 bases). Trimming left V 3 bases short and J 0 bases short, with 12 bases between. Germline CDR1 SGDLS, CDR2 YYNGEE. This CDR3 is built from 16 residues. The CDR3: CASSARDPATNEKLFF. In DNA form, the CDR3 reads TGTGCCAGCAGCGCCCGGGACCCTGCAACTAATGAAAAACTGTTTTTT.

This clone was observed a handful of times. The CDR3 DNA follows: TGTGCCACCAGGACGGACAGGGGCTACACCTTC. It specifies CATRTDRGYTF. J is TRBJ1-2 and V is TRBV19; 7 positions agree with TRBD1. The ends lost 10 bases at V and 8 bases at J; junction bases unmatched: 7. There are 11 residues in the CDR3. CDR1 is LNHDA and CDR2 is SQIVND in the germline V gene (reference sequence).

The genes are TRBV7-2 and TRBJ2-7; no clear D gene. CDR1 is SGHTA, CDR2 FQGNSA, per germline. V gave up 2 bases and J gave up 0 bases, with 5 bases separating them. The CDR3 is 13 amino acids. CDR3 sequence (DNA): TGTGCCAGCAGCTTACAGCGCTCCTACGAGCAGTACTTC. Residues: CASSLQRSYEQYF.

The chain combines TRBV2 with TRBJ1-2; D remains ambiguous. The CDR3 has 12 amino acids. V was cut by 0 bases and J by 13 bases, with 12 bases left in between. Per germline, CDR1 SNHLY and CDR2 FYNNEI. The CDR3 is CASSEAHLSATF. Here the CDR3 DNA reads TGTGCCAGCAGTGAAGCGCATCTCTCGGCCACCTTC.

V gene TRBV11-3 combines with J gene TRBJ2-5; D gene unclear. V dropped 1 base and J dropped 2 bases, with 5 bases sitting between them. Germline V CDR1 and CDR2: SGHNT, YENEEA. This CDR3 contains 13 residues. DNA of the CDR3: TGTGCCAGCAGCTTAGTGGCTCAAGAGACCCAGTACTTC. It translates to CASSLVAQETQYF. Using reference TRBV11-3 and TRBJ2-5 for the parts outside the CDR3, the full variable domain is EAGVVQSPRYKIIEKKQPVAFWCNPISGHNTLYWYLQNLGQGPELLIRYENEEAVDDSQLPKDRFSAERLKGVDSTLKIQPAELGDSAVYLCASSLVAQETQYFGPGTRLLVL.